The sequence of this TCR beta chain was determined in a study of T cell repertoires in cytomegalovirus infection. On the study more broadly: Carrying CMV and the relevant HLA type showed in public TCR beta signatures.

The sample holds many counts of this clonotype. Its target is not known. One entry per CDR3 protein, called by TCRdb with MiXCR from the reads. The sample contains about 210,000 distinct CDR3 sequences, about 5.9% of which appear only once. The germline CDR1 and CDR2 sequences are MNHEY and SVGEGT. This CDR3 is built from 16 residues. V lost 1 base, J lost 12 bases, and 9 bases stayed unmatched. Notes on the study in general: In two of eight donors, the top clonotype was HLA-C-restricted CMV-specific. Cumulative public TCR beta family frequency identified carriers of CMV plus the relevant HLA.

Sequenced material: PBMCs. The J gene is TRBJ2-1, the V gene TRBV6-2 or TRBV6-3; TRBD2 matches at 13 bases. This clonotype originated in a human donor in good health (CMV status not recorded). Some clones in this sample may be carry-over from other donors' samples. CDR3 sequence reads: CASSYWGTSGARGQFF. Here the CDR3 DNA reads TGTGCCAGCAGTTACTGGGGGACTAGCGGGGCCCGAGGGCAGTTCTTC.